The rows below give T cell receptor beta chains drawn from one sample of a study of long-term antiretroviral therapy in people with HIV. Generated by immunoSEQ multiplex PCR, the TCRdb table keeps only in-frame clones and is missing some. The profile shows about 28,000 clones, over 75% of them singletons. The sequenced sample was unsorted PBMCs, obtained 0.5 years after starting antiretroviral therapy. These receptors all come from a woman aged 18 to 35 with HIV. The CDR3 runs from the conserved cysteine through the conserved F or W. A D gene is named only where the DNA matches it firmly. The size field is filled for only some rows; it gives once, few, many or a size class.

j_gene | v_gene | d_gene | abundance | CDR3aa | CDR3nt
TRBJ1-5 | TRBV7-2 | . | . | CASSRAGRNQPQHF | TGTGCCAGCAGCCGTGCAGGGCGCAATCAGCCCCAGCATTTT
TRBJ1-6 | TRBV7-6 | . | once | CASSRQPKNSPLHF | TGTGCCAGCAGCCGACAGCCTAAAAATTCACCCCTCCACTTT
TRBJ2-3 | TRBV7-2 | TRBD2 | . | CASSLEGLAAQYF | TGTGCCAGCAGCTTAGAAGGACTAGCGGCGCAGTATTTT
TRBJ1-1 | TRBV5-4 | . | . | CASSPGRTMNTEAFF | TGTGCCAGCAGCCCAGGGAGAACTATGAACACTGAAGCTTTCTTT
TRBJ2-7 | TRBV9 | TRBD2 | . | CASSVDGGSVLEQYF | TGTGCCAGCAGCGTAGACGGCGGGAGCGTATTAGAGCAGTACTTC
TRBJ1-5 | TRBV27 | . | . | CASAHYSNQPQHF | TGTGCCAGCGCACACTATAGCAATCAGCCCCAGCATTTT
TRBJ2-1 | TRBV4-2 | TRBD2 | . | CASSPSAVAGGLYNEQFF | TGTGCCAGCAGCCCTTCCGCCGTAGCGGGAGGCTTGTACAATGAGCAGTTCTTC
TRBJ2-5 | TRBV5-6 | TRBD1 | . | CASSWDSQETQYF | TGTGCCAGCAGCTGGGACAGTCAAGAGACCCAGTACTTC
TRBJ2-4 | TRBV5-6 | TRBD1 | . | CASSLGGQNLNIQYF | TGTGCCAGCAGCTTGGGGGGACAGAACTTAAACATTCAGTACTTC
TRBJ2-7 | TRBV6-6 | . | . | CASSYKEVGGIYEQYF | TGTGCCAGCAGTTACAAGGAGGTAGGGGGAATATACGAGCAGTACTTC
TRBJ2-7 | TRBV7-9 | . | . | CASSLQSSDKQYF | TGTGCCAGCAGCTTACAATCGTCTGACAAGCAGTACTTC
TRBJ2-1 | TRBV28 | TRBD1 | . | CASSQMGQGDNEQFF | TGTGCCAGCAGTCAGATGGGGCAGGGGGACAATGAGCAGTTCTTC
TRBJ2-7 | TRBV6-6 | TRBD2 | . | CASKRGGPSYEQYF | TGTGCCAGCAAACGGGGGGGTCCATCCTACGAGCAGTACTTC
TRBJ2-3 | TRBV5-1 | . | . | CASSLERAYTDTQYF | TGCGCCAGCAGCTTGGAGCGGGCCTATACAGATACGCAGTATTTT
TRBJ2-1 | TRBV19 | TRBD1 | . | CASSLLPSGTGAKNEQFF | TGTGCCAGTAGTCTTCTTCCTTCCGGGACAGGGGCGAAGAATGAGCAGTTCTTC
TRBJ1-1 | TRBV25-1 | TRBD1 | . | CASSEIGTAMNTEAFF | TGTGCCAGCAGTGAGATTGGGACAGCAATGAACACTGAAGCTTTCTTT
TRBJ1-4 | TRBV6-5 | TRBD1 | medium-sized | CASSSGQHNEKLFF | TGTGCCAGCAGTTCGGGACAGCATAATGAAAAACTGTTTTTT
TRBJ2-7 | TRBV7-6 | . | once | CASSSGFGSYEQYF | TGTGCCAGCAGCTCTGGTTTTGGTTCCTACGAGCAGTACTTC
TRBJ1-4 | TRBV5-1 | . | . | CASSLGHSNEKLFF | TGCGCCAGCAGCTTGGGACATTCAAATGAAAAACTGTTTTTT
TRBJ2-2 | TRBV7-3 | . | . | CASSPHDIANTGELFF | TGTGCCAGCAGCCCGCACGACATTGCGAACACCGGGGAGCTGTTTTTT
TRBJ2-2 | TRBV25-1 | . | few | CASSDYTGELFF | TGTGCCAGCAGTGACTACACCGGGGAGCTGTTTTTT
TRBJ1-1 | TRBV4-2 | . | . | CASSQDWLDNTEAFF | TGTGCCAGCAGCCAAGACTGGTTGGACAACACTGAAGCTTTCTTT